These T cell receptor beta chains were read from a single sample in a study of OX40 agonist ivuxolimab in advanced cancers. Clones were read by immunoSEQ multiplex PCR, and TCRdb kept only the in-frame ones, dropping some. The sample shows around 99,000 clones, roughly 90% of them seen only once. Sequencing was performed on CD4+ or CD8+ T cells sorted from blood, taken in a trial of the OX40 agonist ivuxolimab. The receptors originated from an adult with an advanced solid tumor such as melanoma, head and neck, liver or kidney cancer. The CDR3 runs from the conserved cysteine through the conserved F or W. The size entry is marked missing in some rows and otherwise reads once, few, many or a size class.

>.|TRBJ2-7|TRBV7-9
CASSRREGAEQYF
>.|TRBJ1-5|TRBV19
CASSLRPFGLPQPQHF
>.|TRBJ2-6|TRBV5-4
CASSRESGANVLTF
>.|TRBJ1-2|TRBV5-1
CASSSIGAHDGYTF
>.|TRBJ2-2|TRBV5-1
CASSLDNAGAAGELFF
>.|TRBJ2-1|TRBV7-8
CASSLVQGSNEQFF
>once|TRBJ2-3|TRBV7-2
CASSLDGLKDTQYF
>.|TRBJ2-2|TRBV7-2
CASSLIPNTGELFF
>.|TRBJ2-7|TRBV11-3
CASSRIGGGEQYF
>.|TRBJ2-5|TRBV19
CASSMIGRVETQYF
>.|TRBJ2-7|TRBV6-6
CASSYFPSGTYEQYF
>.|TRBJ2-1|TRBV4-2
CASSRTGSDEQFF
>.|TRBJ2-2|TRBV5-4
CASSFDFANTGELFF
>.|TRBJ1-5|TRBV19
CASSIGRFPPSSNQPQHF
>.|TRBJ1-2|TRBV5-1
CASSLEGQARFGYGYTF
>.|TRBJ2-3|TRBV6-1
CASSEAGTQYF
>.|TRBJ1-1|TRBV9
CASTKGQGNAEAFF
>.|TRBJ2-1|TRBV9
CASSVHMAPYNEQFF
>.|TRBJ2-3|TRBV11-2
CASSFDERNTQYF
>.|TRBJ2-5|TRBV5-1
CASSGQGVQREQETQYF
>few|TRBJ2-2|TRBV5-1
CASSRYTANTGELFF
>.|TRBJ2-7|TRBV10-3
CAITDRAAGEQYF
>.|TRBJ2-3|TRBV30
CAWSKQGLDTQYF